What follows describes a single TCR beta chain. This clonotype was counted a few times. What this receptor recognizes is not known. The input lacks base qualities; no much larger clone sits a single base away. This entry belongs to a study of blood T cells in healthy people across ages (dated by TCRdb to about 2015). Concerning the study at large: In model experiments, template switching captured about one uniquely barcoded TCR beta cDNA molecule for every two T cells. To track age-related changes in TCR beta repertoire diversity, the study relied on deep sequencing normalized with unique cDNA molecular identifiers. The donors were divided into four age groups: young (average approximately 17 years), middle-aged (roughly 42), aged (under 70) and long-lived (82). To avoid experimental bias, donors of different ages were randomly spread across the sequencing lanes. The study analyzed two additional independent replicas of 1 million unique cDNA reads from the same blood draw for two donors, one aged 18 to 30 and one aged 80 or older.

Donors were 39 systemically healthy Caucasian individuals from Russia aged roughly 6 to 90 years. Each donor gave 8 to 10 milliliters of peripheral blood, collected into EDTA-treated Vacutainer tubes. Ficoll-Paque density-gradient centrifugation was used to isolate PBMCs, with at least 7 million per sample. Trizol reagent was used to extract total RNA from PBMCs, with at least 5 micrograms per sample. For every donor, an aliquot of PBMCs went through flow cytometry to measure the percentages of naive CD45RAhigh/CD27high T cells. The CDR3 numbers 15 residues from cysteine through phenylalanine. Left in the record is the CDR3 DNA by itself, 45 bases read in frame from the first base. V has 7 bases trimmed and J has 6 bases trimmed; junction bases matching no gene number 9. The germline V gene encodes CDR1 SGHAT and CDR2 FQNNGV. General study outcomes and caveats: Observed TCR beta diversity correlated strongly with the percentage of naive T cells measured by flow cytometry. As age increased, observed TCR beta diversity per million T cells dropped in a roughly linear way, and a significant reduction was already evident by age roughly 40. Compared with the aged group, the long-lived group had more naive CD4+ T cells, fewer expanded clones and increased TCR diversity, a pattern suggesting age selection. The CMV infection status of donors was not known, potentially confounding age-related changes in expanded clonotypes. Because profiling used bulk unsorted PBMCs, naive and antigen-experienced compartments could not be compared conclusively. Estimates of total diversity based on one million sequenced T cells were considered lower bounds and underestimates.

Library prep was done by 5' RACE. Instrument used: Illumina HiSeq 2500. A second PCR of roughly 7 to 12 cycles was run with a J-beta primer mix and a sample-barcoded 5' primer. A template-switch 5' adaptor carrying 12 random nucleotides introduced a unique molecular identifier onto each TCR beta cDNA molecule. Each sample yielded at least 2.5 million CDR3-containing paired-end reads. First-strand cDNA synthesis was performed from all RNA using the Mint cDNA synthesis kit, with priming by a TRBC-specific oligonucleotide. After uracil-DNA glycosylase treatment, a first 18-cycle PCR used universal primers M1SS and BC2_uni_R on all cDNA. On the study's bioinformatics: Each sample was normalized by randomly selecting 1 million high-quality reads, each carrying a distinct molecular identifier. Reads with shared molecular identifiers were discarded instead of being binned into consensus sequences. MiTCR, run with a Q25 quality threshold and the strictest error-elimination algorithm, handled CDR3 identification, clonotype clustering and error correction. A nonparametric unseen species model using Euler transformation provided a lower-bound estimate of total TCR beta diversity. TCRdb took the public reads, trimmed them with fastp at Q25, ran MiXCR for clone calling and kept in-frame beta chains. Every entry covers one CDR3 protein and lists the most common genes and DNA from its rows. Here the V and J calls rest on TCRdb's processing, not on the authors' analysis. The sample table contains hundreds of thousands of distinct CDR3 sequences; only one count was recorded for around 21% of them. The ten largest clones take up approximately 3.7% of the sample.

Sequenced input: blood. The rearranged segments are TRBV11-2 and TRBJ2-1, and 10 junction bases match TRBD1. This TCR was recovered from a man in his 70s in good health. In nucleotide form, the sequence is TGTGCCAGCATGCTGACAGGGGGCCTTTCCAATGAGCAGTTCTTC. Its product reads: CASMLTGGLSNEQFF.